This paragraph covers one TCR beta chain sequence. Its specific antigen is unknown. Base-call qualities are not available, and no considerably larger clone is one nucleotide away. Germline trimming: 6 bases from V, 5 bases from J; junction bases outside gene matches: 5. From the cysteine through the phenylalanine, the CDR3 covers 15 amino acids. The retained sequence is limited to the CDR3, 45 bases, with the frame set at the first base. CDR1 and CDR2 are drawn from the germline V gene (reference sequence): SGHAT, FQDESV. Each collaborating institution followed its own protocols to collect whole blood in K2EDTA tubes. For TCRbeta analysis, collaborators shipped samples as frozen whole blood, isolated PBMCs, or DNA extracted from either of those sample types. The immunoSEQ Assay, a bias-controlled multiplex PCR, was used to amplify TCRbeta CDR3 regions from genomic DNA. The authors' pipeline ran thus. The number of nucleated cells in each sample was estimated from the amplification of reference gene primers within the assay. To quantify the absolute abundance of each unique TCRbeta CDR3 rearrangement, sequence reads were collapsed and filtered. For each sample, productive Simpson clonality was calculated as the square root of Simpson's diversity index across productive rearrangements. This is the immuneACCESS table as TCRdb keeps it, with only in-frame sequences that have V and J called. A part of the clones is gone; compared with another copy, unresolved V genes explain less than half, and the rest is unexplained. For V, J and clone size, that table is used; D and trimming come from the DNA. The sample includes fewer than 300,000 clones, with about 87% observed a single time. The ten largest clones capture 2% to 3% of the sample.

This entry belongs to a study of blood T cell repertoires in COVID-19 (dated by TCRdb to about 2020). In terms of the full investigation: Samples from collaborators originated in the United States, Italy and Spain and spanned both the acute and convalescent phases of COVID-19. The material from the prospective study consisted of cDNA or gDNA derived from T cells, B-cell-depleted T cells, or PBMCs. The dataset comprised deeply sampled blood TCRbeta repertoires from subjects exposed to, actively infected with, or recovered from COVID-19. The repertoires were released in a freely available public database meant as a resource for research on the immune response to SARS-CoV-2. The samples were drawn from two sources: the first 160 participants of the ongoing ImmuneRACE study, and over 1,000 subjects contributed by 6 global collaborators. Sample metadata almost always included a de-identified subject ID, COVID-19 status, age in years and sex. HLA class I and class II types, where available, came from metadata supplied by the sample provider rather than from assay-based typing.

What the research found in general, with its limitations: The quantity of clinical and demographic metadata differed by source and by participant and was supplied without curation.

The material sequenced was peripheral blood. The chain is encoded by TRBV11-1 joined to TRBJ2-1, with 12 middle bases fitting TRBD1. This TCR was recovered from a woman aged 45-59 years with acute or convalescent COVID-19. This receptor has the CDR3 CASSFRDRGHNEQFF. The DNA sequence follows: TGTGCCAGCAGTTTCCGGGACAGGGGGCACAATGAGCAGTTCTTC.